The present TCR beta chain was sequenced within a study of T cell changes during pregnancy in multiple sclerosis. This clone was counted a few times. Method: immunoSEQ multiplex PCR; TCRdb's copy keeps in-frame clones and lacks some. The data contain tens of thousands of clones, around four fifths of them singletons. Germline V gene data show CDR1 as SGHRS and CDR2 as YFSETQ. The V end lost 5 bases, the J end lost 1 base, and 17 bases lay between the germline ends. This CDR3 has 16 amino acids. This sample comprised CD8+ T cells from peripheral blood mononuclear cells, obtained in the first trimester of pregnancy. The V and J genes are TRBV5-1 and TRBJ2-3, with TRBD2 as a possible D gene (7 bases). The origin of this receptor is a female donor in good health, enrolled as a control in a pregnancy study. The CDR3 sequence is CASRPGTSGGTDTQYF. For the CDR3, the DNA is TGCGCCAGCAGGCCGGGGACAAGCGGGGGCACAGATACGCAGTATTTT.